One and the same sample provided the 32 T cell receptor beta chains below, sequenced in a study of identical twins. Via MiXCR, TCRdb re-called the 5' RACE reads, giving one row per CDR3 protein. The sample records around 650,000 distinct CDR3 sequences, less than 9% being singletons. The same specimen was also included in a second study, on yellow fever vaccine responses in identical twins.

Sample: PBMCs. The receptors were sampled from a woman aged 18-29 years in good health.

This clonotype was seen a few times. The rearrangement uses TRBV5-1 and TRBJ2-5, with D possibly matching TRBD1 (5 bases). CDR1 and CDR2 from the germline V gene are SGHRS and YFSETQ. Deletions cut 0 bases from V and 4 bases from J, with 16 bases between. The CDR3 is 16 amino acids. The CDR3 coding sequence is TGCGCCAGCAGCTTGGTTCCCCAGGGCGCTCGAGAGACCCAGTACTTC. It yields the protein CASSLVPQGARETQYF.

The V gene is TRBV7-3, the J gene TRBJ2-1, with 11 nucleotides matching TRBD2. Trimming at V came to 6 bases and at J to 1 base, leaving 2 bases not matched to a gene. The germline V gene has CDR1 SGHTA and CDR2 FQGTGA. The CDR3 is 15 amino acids. The CDR3 is CASRTSGDSYNEQFF. Here the CDR3 DNA reads TGTGCCAGCAGGACTAGCGGGGATTCCTACAATGAGCAGTTCTTC. The full variable domain, rest sourced from reference TRBV7-3 and TRBJ2-1, is GAGVSQTPSNKVTEKGKYVELRCDPISGHTALYWYRQSLGQGPEFLIYFQGTGAADDSGLPNDRFFAVRPEGSVSTLKIQRTERGDSAVYLCASRTSGDSYNEQFFGPGTRLTVL.

This clonotype was found many times. At one end, the junction sequence differs from germline, possibly due to a read error. The chain uses TRBV5-1 and TRBJ2-1; tentatively, D is TRBD1 (5 bases). Germline V gene sequence: CDR1 SGHRS, CDR2 YFSETQ. The CDR3 covers 13 residues. The chain's CDR3 is CASSLGVHNEQFF. DNA for the CDR3: TGTGCCAGCAGCTTAGGGGTACACAATGAGCAGTTCTTC.

This clonotype has ten or more counts. The V gene is TRBV7-2, the J gene TRBJ2-2, with 7 bases aligning to TRBD2. Trimming took 2 bases from V and 1 from J; bases not matched to a gene: 4. The germline V gene encodes CDR1 SGHTA and CDR2 FQGNSA. The CDR3 has 16 residues. CDR3 amino acids: CASSLTGTMNTGELFF. CDR3 DNA: TGTGCCAGCAGCTTAACCGGGACTATGAACACCGGGGAGCTGTTTTTT. Full variable domain (outside the CDR3, taken from reference TRBV7-2 and TRBJ2-2): GAGVSQSPSNKVTEKGKDVELRCDPISGHTALYWYRQSLGQGLEFLIYFQGNSAPDKSGLPSDRFSAERTGGSVSTLTIQRTQQEDSAVYLCASSLTGTMNTGELFFGEGSRLTVL.

The V and J genes are TRBV27 and TRBJ2-3, with D possibly TRBD2 on 5 matching bases. Trimming shortened V by 5 bases and J by 8 bases, and 26 bases separated the two germline ends. This CDR3 has 17 residues. Germline V lookup: CDR1 MNHEY, CDR2 SMNVEV (reference sequence). In nucleotides, the CDR3 is TGTGCCAGCAGTCCTCCGGGGAGAGCTATCCCGCCGGGTACGCAGTATTTT. Protein: CASSPPGRAIPPGTQYF.

The rearrangement links TRBV6-5 to TRBJ2-5, with 9 bases aligning to TRBD2. This CDR3 has 17 amino acids. Per the germline V gene, CDR1 is MNHEY and CDR2 is SVGAGI. V trimming: 2 bases; J trimming: 1 base; junction bases outside the gene matches: 8. CDR3 DNA: TGTGCCAGCAGTTACCACCGACTAGCGGAACTCCAAGAGACCCAGTACTTC. Translation: CASSYHRLAELQETQYF.

This clonotype was counted only a few times. This sequence joins TRBV7-9 and TRBJ2-2; D may correspond to TRBD1 or TRBD2 (6 bases each). The CDR3 contains 16 residues. Germline V gene sequence: CDR1 SEHNR, CDR2 FQNEAQ (reference sequence). With 5 bases removed from V and 2 bases from J, the gap between germline ends came to 15 bases. CDR3 in DNA: TGTGCCAGCAGCCCGATGGCGGGACAAAACACCGGGGAGCTGTTTTTT. Translation gives CASSPMAGQNTGELFF.

This clonotype was seen repeatedly, ten times or more. J is TRBJ1-1 and V is TRBV2; 7 bases map to TRBD1. After removal of 4 bases from V and 0 bases from J, the junction contained 2 bases not matched to a gene. CDR3 size: 14 residues. Looked up from germline, CDR1 is SNHLY and CDR2 is FYNNEI. The CDR3, as DNA: TGTGCCAGCAGTGTGGACAGGCTGAACACTGAAGCTTTCTTT. Amino acid sequence: CASSVDRLNTEAFF.

This sequence joins TRBV7-6 and TRBJ2-1, with 7 bases fitting TRBD2. The CDR3 runs 17 residues. Germline-derived CDR1 and CDR2 are SGHVS and FNYEAQ. With 1 base clipped from V and 6 bases from J, the junction kept 12 bases outside the gene matches. The CDR3 sequence is CASSLVWDSGPTNEQFF. DNA for the CDR3: TGTGCCAGCAGCTTAGTTTGGGATAGCGGGCCAACCAATGAGCAGTTCTTC.

This clonotype occurred a few times. This chain uses TRBV10-2 with TRBJ1-6; a weak D match, TRBD1 (5 bases). The CDR3 has 14 amino acids. Germline-derived CDR1 and CDR2 are WSHSY and SAAADI. The V end lost 7 bases, the J end lost 16 bases, and 23 bases lay between the germline ends. In DNA form, the CDR3 reads TGCGCCAGCACGTCCGGGGCCACCGCGGGCGGGCTCCACTTT. Translation: CASTSGATAGGLHF.

This clonotype was counted only a few times. This rearrangement joins TRBV12-3 or TRBV12-4 to TRBJ2-6, with 8 bases aligning to TRBD1. The CDR3 covers 16 residues. With V trimmed by 5 bases and J by 2 bases, 5 bases remained unmatched. The CDR3 bases are TGTGCCAGCAGTAAAGGACAGGGTCCTGGGGCCAACGTCCTGACTTTC. It is translated as CASSKGQGPGANVLTF.

This clonotype came up many times. One end of the junction does not line up with germline, which may come from a read error. The V gene is TRBV10-3, the J gene TRBJ2-1; the D is unclear. CDR1 ENHRY and CDR2 SYGVKD come from the germline V gene. The CDR3 loop spans 15 amino acids. The CDR3 sequence: CALSSRAESYNEQFF. The CDR3 nucleotides are TGTGCCCTCAGCTCTCGGGCAGAGTCCTACAATGAGCAGTTCTTC.

This clonotype was observed a handful of times. V usage is TRBV28 and J usage is TRBJ2-3, with 12 bases identical to TRBD2. This CDR3 has 15 residues. CDR1 and CDR2 from the germline V gene are MDHEN and SYDVKM. V lost 4 bases, J lost 9 bases, and 8 bases stayed unmatched. DNA of the CDR3: TGTGCCAGCAGTTCCCCGACTAGCGGGAGTGACACGCAGTATTTT. Protein product: CASSSPTSGSDTQYF.

This chain uses TRBV14 with TRBJ2-7, with 10 bases lining up with TRBD2. The CDR3 is made up of 16 amino acids. Germline-derived CDR1 and CDR2 are SGHDN and FVKESK. With V trimmed by 0 bases and J by 3 bases, 5 bases remained unmatched. This CDR3 reads CASSQESASGSYEQYF. The CDR3 bases are TGTGCCAGCAGCCAAGAATCGGCTAGCGGGAGCTACGAGCAGTACTTC.

This clonotype has more than one count but fewer than ten. V usage is TRBV3-1 and J usage is TRBJ2-1; TRBD2 aligns across 9 bases. Trimming cost V 0 bases and J 0 bases; bases outside gene matches: 6. The CDR3 loop spans 18 amino acids. In germline, CDR1 is LGHDT, CDR2 YNNKEL (reference sequence). CDR3 DNA sequence: TGTGCCAGCAGCCAAGATCGAGCGGGAGGACCCTCCTACAATGAGCAGTTCTTC. Its translation is CASSQDRAGGPSYNEQFF.

V usage is TRBV29-1 and J usage is TRBJ1-4; 8 bases line up with TRBD1. From germline, CDR1 is SQVTM and CDR2 ANQGSEA. J was trimmed by 8 bases and V by 7 bases; bases with no gene match: 15. The CDR3 is 15 residues long. CDR3 DNA: TGCAGCGCTGGGGGGACAGGCATAACGGGGGAAAAACTGTTTTTT. It yields the protein CSAGGTGITGEKLFF.

This clonotype occurred a few times. V and J are TRBV28 and TRBJ1-2; the D is unclear. Germline CDR1 and CDR2: MDHEN and SYDVKM. There are 12 residues in the CDR3. Trimming removed 6 bases at V and 2 bases at J, with 7 bases between. The CDR3 sequence is CASSRLNYGYTF. CDR3 nucleotide sequence: TGTGCCAGCAGCCGACTGAACTATGGCTACACCTTC.

This chain connects TRBV2 to TRBJ2-5; TRBD2 matches 11 bases. The CDR3 consists of 15 residues. From germline, CDR1 is SNHLY and CDR2 FYNNEI. V lost 4 bases and J lost 7; bases outside the gene matches: 8. In DNA form, the CDR3 reads TGTGCCAGCAGTGCTGAGACTAGCGGGGCTGTGACCCAGTACTTC. Translation: CASSAETSGAVTQYF.

The V and J genes are TRBV12-3 or TRBV12-4 and TRBJ2-1; 8 bases agree with TRBD2. This CDR3 is 15 amino acids long. The ends lost 8 bases at V and 5 bases at J; junction bases unmatched: 11. This CDR3 reads CASGAPSGWDNEQFF. The CDR3 bases are TGTGCCAGCGGAGCCCCTAGCGGGTGGGACAATGAGCAGTTCTTC.

This clonotype has a count of ten or more. The chain links TRBV5-6 to TRBJ1-5; a weak D match, TRBD1 (6 bases). V was clipped by 2 bases and J by 2 bases, with 11 bases between them. CDR3 length equals 15 residues. CDR1 is SGHDT, CDR2 YYEEEE, per germline. This CDR3 reads CASSFRGGGNQPQHF. CDR3 in DNA: TGTGCCAGCAGCTTTAGAGGGGGTGGCAATCAGCCCCAGCATTTT.

The V and J genes are TRBV13 and TRBJ1-4; the match to TRBD1 covers 7 bases. The CDR3 extends over 16 amino acids. Germline CDR1 reads PRHDT; CDR2 reads FYEKMQ (reference sequence). V trimming: 4 bases; J trimming: 6 bases; junction bases outside the gene matches: 11. CDR3 residues: CASSSPYRGRDEKLFF. CDR3 sequence (DNA): TGTGCCAGCAGCTCGCCCTACAGGGGCCGGGATGAAAAACTGTTTTTT.

This clonotype was picked up a small number of times. V usage is TRBV5-1 and J usage is TRBJ2-7; 11 bases are shared with TRBD2. CDR3 length equals 13 residues. Trimming at V came to 2 bases and at J to 7 bases, leaving 2 bases not matched to a gene. CDR1 is SGHRS and CDR2 is YFSETQ in the germline V gene. In DNA, the CDR3 is TGCGCCAGCAGCTTTAGCGGGAGGGAAGAGCAGTACTTC. Protein sequence: CASSFSGREEQYF.

This clonotype showed up just a few times. The rearrangement uses TRBV7-8 and TRBJ2-7; 7 nucleotides align to TRBD2. The CDR3 length is 16 residues. In germline, CDR1 is SGHVS, CDR2 FQNEAQ. Losses at the gene ends were 1 base for V and 1 base for J; bases not matched to a gene: 7. CDR3 region: CASSLEISGASYEQYF. For the CDR3, the DNA is TGTGCCAGCAGCTTAGAAATCAGCGGGGCTTCCTACGAGCAGTACTTC.

The chain uses TRBV27 and TRBJ2-7; 13 positions match TRBD2. Germline V gene data show CDR1 as MNHEY and CDR2 as SMNVEV (reference sequence). The CDR3 is made up of 22 amino acids. Losses at the gene ends were 4 bases for V and 3 bases for J; bases not matched to a gene: 24. This CDR3 is CASSSLPPGQRSGLAGIYEQYF. CDR3 DNA sequence: TGTGCCAGCAGTTCCCTACCCCCGGGACAGAGATCGGGACTAGCGGGGATCTACGAGCAGTACTTC.

This clonotype was counted many times. This rearrangement joins TRBV10-3 to TRBJ2-3; 13 bases align to TRBD2. CDR1 and CDR2 from the germline V gene are ENHRY and SYGVKD. Trimming cost V 5 bases and J 3 bases; bases outside gene matches: 5. The CDR3 spans 16 residues. CDR3 amino acids: CAISRTSGGETDTQYF. CDR3 DNA sequence: TGTGCCATCAGTCGGACTAGCGGGGGCGAGACAGATACGCAGTATTTT.

This clonotype was seen a handful of times. The genes are TRBV28 and TRBJ2-7; 8 nucleotides line up with TRBD2. V gave up 5 bases and J gave up 6 bases; unmatched junction bases: 12. CDR3 length: 15 residues. The germline V gene encodes CDR1 MDHEN and CDR2 SYDVKM. DNA of the CDR3: TGTGCCAGCAGTCCCCGACGGACTAGCTGGGGCGAGCAGTACTTC. Its protein product is CASSPRRTSWGEQYF.

This clonotype was seen only a few times. This chain joins TRBV10-3 and TRBJ1-6; no clear D gene. CDR1 is ENHRY and CDR2 is SYGVKD in the germline V gene. This CDR3 region has 14 residues. Trimming pared 4 bases from V and 0 bases from J, leaving 4 bases between. The CDR3 loop reads CAISADSYNSPLHF. Here the CDR3 DNA reads TGTGCCATCAGTGCGGACTCCTATAATTCACCCCTCCACTTT.

The chain is built from TRBV6-1 and TRBJ2-7, with D possibly matching TRBD2 (6 bases). The CDR3 runs 13 residues. The germline V gene has CDR1 MNHNS and CDR2 SASEGT. Trimming removed 6 bases at V and 3 bases at J, with 12 bases between. This chain's CDR3 is CASRPGLFYEQYF. For the CDR3, the DNA is TGTGCCAGCAGGCCGGGACTTTTCTACGAGCAGTACTTC.

This clonotype was counted ten times or more. CDR3 sequence reads: CASSRFDEQFF. CDR3 coding DNA: TGCGCCAGCAGCCGGTTTGATGAGCAGTTCTTC. The chain joins TRBV5-1 to TRBJ2-1; D is uncertain. The CDR3 length is 11 residues. Deletions cut 4 bases from V and 8 bases from J, with 7 bases between. Germline V gives CDR1 SGHRS, CDR2 YFSETQ.

The table lists this clonotype with a few counts. The rearrangement links TRBV5-1 to TRBJ1-1; D is perhaps TRBD1 (5 bases). Trimming shortened V by 5 bases and J by 5 bases, and 19 bases separated the two germline ends. Germline CDR1 is SGHRS and CDR2 is YFSETQ. CDR3 length: 15 residues. CDR3 region: CASRQGSLLETEAFF. The CDR3 nucleotides read TGCGCCAGCAGGCAGGGTAGTTTACTAGAGACTGAAGCTTTCTTT. The full variable domain, in which reference TRBV5-1 and TRBJ1-1 provide the parts outside the CDR3, is KAGVTQTPRYLIKTRGQQVTLSCSPISGHRSVSWYQQTPGQGLQFLFEYFSETQRNKGNFPGRFSGRQFSNSRSEMNVSTLELGDSALYLCASRQGSLLETEAFFGQGTRLTVV.

This clonotype came up many times. The chain couples TRBV12-3 or TRBV12-4 to TRBJ2-1; D perhaps matches TRBD1 (6 bases). Between the trimmed V and J ends, which lost 3 bases and 3 bases, there was a span of 12 bases. The CDR3 totals 15 residues. The CDR3 DNA sequence: TGTGCCAGCAGTTTTCGTGGACAGAACTACAATGAGCAGTTCTTC. Protein: CASSFRGQNYNEQFF.

This clonotype turned up a few times. The genes are TRBV10-2 and TRBJ2-1; TRBD2 aligns across 11 bases. Germline V gene data show CDR1 as WSHSY and CDR2 as SAAADI. V trimming: 7 bases; J trimming: 9 bases; junction bases outside the gene matches: 14. The CDR3 runs 16 residues. The CDR3 spells CASNSGGGAGVGEQFF. The CDR3 DNA is TGCGCCAGCAATAGCGGGGGGGGAGCGGGGGTCGGTGAGCAGTTCTTC.